This T cell receptor beta chain was identified in a study of T cell responses to AZD1222 COVID-19 vaccine. In germline, CDR1 is LGHDT, CDR2 YNNKEL (reference sequence). The CDR3 sequence is 13 residues long. V gave up 2 bases and J gave up 0 bases, with 4 bases separating them. A remark on this clone: Its antigen is unknown.

Broader study findings: Baseline serology detected seropositivity in only five to seven AZD1222 recipients.

Repertoires were generated with immunoSEQ multiplex PCR, while TCRdb's copy carries only in-frame clones and drops some. Counted here are more than 110,000 clones, roughly 90% occurring once; the ten biggest clones make up approximately 5.7%. The chain uses TRBV3-1 (or the pseudogene TRBV3-2) and TRBJ1-1; D is ambiguous. The sequence came from an adult in good health. The specimen comprised peripheral blood, sampled on day 0 of AZD1222 vaccination. CDR3 sequence: CASSQKLNTEAFF. The CDR3 nucleotides read TGTGCCAGCAGCCAAAAGTTGAACACTGAAGCTTTCTTT.